This TCR beta chain was identified in a study of long-term antiretroviral therapy in people with HIV (dated by TCRdb to the early 2020s). Background for the entire study: The earliest samples were collected about a decade before the 2015 WHO recommendation for immediate ART, when ART was typically delayed until CD4 counts fell. A retrospective serial study tested whether ART initiation and durable HIV suppression were associated with changes in peripheral blood TRB repertoire composition and diversity. A total of some 210 cryopreserved PBMC samples were contributed to the cohort by 30 adults with confirmed HIV infection, with samples collected serially over a mean of around 6 years (range 1-12). Eleven of the 30 participants with HIV were female. No cross-contamination during QIAcube processing was shown when test extractions of a monoclonal T-cell line were performed alongside approximately 32 polyclonal samples. The investigation overall reported the following: Narrower CDR3 length ranges were observed in HIV repertoires than in controls, and an antigen-experienced repertoire with only a slight naive shift after ART was suggested by the network structure. Inferences about post-ART repertoire changes are limited because no data were available on ART adherence, viral resistance or therapy changes. Unsorted PBMC were profiled instead of sorted CD4+ and CD8+ T cells because pre-ART samples had limited cell numbers. At every time point, the repertoire was dominated by expanded TRB clones first identified before ART initiation, although this dominance fluctuated and, in many PLHIV, declined after ART. Limited PBMC availability meant only the TCR beta chain was sequenced, without alpha chain pairing. The samples span the years 2004 to 2017, and the ART regimens used at that time may not be as effective as current regimens. ART initiation was associated with a significant increase in TRB diversity, but diversity stayed significantly below transplant donor controls even after long-term ART.

Inclusion was restricted to participants for whom at least one PBMC sample before ART initiation and at least two post-ART samples were available. Every participant with HIV received treatment in the United States of America. Before DNA extraction, cryopreserved samples containing roughly 1-10 million PBMC were thawed and washed. At the time of the earliest PBMC sample, participants with HIV were aged between about 23 and 54 years. PBMC samples were contributed by each participant from 1-4 timepoints before ART initiation and 2-8 timepoints after ART initiation, with a median of 7 samples. For every participant, serial HIV viral load, CD4+ T-cell count, ART history and demographic data were obtained. Using a Qiagen kit on a QIAcube, genomic DNA was extracted from unsorted PBMC, with samples processed in batches of 12. The germline V end is reduced by 4 bases and the J end by 0 bases; junction bases left unmatched: 8. The germline V gene (reference sequence) gives CDR1 as SGHNT and CDR2 as YYREEE. The CDR3 runs 16 residues from the cysteine to the phenylalanine. Only the CDR3 part of the read is kept: 48 bases, read in frame from the first base.

Comment on this clone: Its antigen is not yet known. No per-base quality is available; no much larger clone lies one base away.

Sequencing of the TRB variable region was done with the immunoSEQ hsTCRB v3.0 assay at survey level resolution. TRB sequencing targeted a depth of about 40,000-50,000 T-cell genomes per sample. TRB libraries were pooled and sequenced on an Illumina MiSeq using a v3 150-cycle kit. The published analysis was carried out like this. Repertoire analysis was run in R within a reproducible Nextflow workflow that covered QC, data transformation and analysis. LymphoSeq2, an R package for exploring AIRR-Seq data, was used to implement the custom analyses. Several samples yielding fewer than 5000 total TRB sequences were excluded, leaving 150 to 200 analyzed HIV repertoires. Of the roughly 190 retained HIV repertoires, under 65 were collected before and 120 to 140 after ART initiation. Each repertoire was downsampled to 5000 TRB nucleotide sequences, and summary statistics were averaged across 100 downsampling iterations. TRB sequences were retained for analysis only if CDR3 regions of at least seven amino acids were present. Diversity was measured with a Shannon entropy-derived clonality score and the Gini coefficient. Repertoire networks linked the top 5000 CDR3 amino acid sequences whenever two sequences differed by an edit distance of one. For TRB CDR3 amino acid sequences, antigen specificity groups and MHC restriction were predicted with GLIPH2. CDR3 amino acid sequences were matched against VDJdb and McPAS-TCR to flag known CMV, EBV, HIV or tissue antigen associations. Pre-ART, post-ART and control groups were compared with Wilcoxon signed-rank tests and Holm-Bonferroni correction. Entries here come from immuneACCESS through TCRdb and include only in-frame sequences with V and J called. Some clones fail to appear in such tables; in the studies checked, an unresolved V gene covers under half of the shortfall, and the cause of the remainder is unknown. Clone size and V and J calls were adopted from that table, with D and trimming inferred from the DNA. A total of over 15,000 clones appear in this sample, more than 75% of them only once. The ten largest clonotypes hold 4% to 5.5% of the sample.

The receptor was derived from a man between 18 and 29 years old with HIV. The rearrangement combines TRBV5-4 with TRBJ2-7; 9 bases in the middle match TRBD1. Sequences were derived from unsorted PBMCs, sampled 0.1 years before starting antiretroviral therapy. The nucleotides are TGTGCCAGCAGCACTGGACAGGGGACAAGCTCCTACGAGCAGTACTTC. The translation is CASSTGQGTSSYEQYF.